This T cell receptor beta chain was identified during a study of T cell responses to AZD1222 COVID-19 vaccine. Study outcomes and limitations: Donors in the cohort were predominantly white British and more often female, and clonal diversity was possibly underestimated. The CD4 TCRs associated with vaccination extended across spike and predominated at 160-218 and 743-854. After the peak T cell response, and only then, were repertoires sampled.

As concerns this clone: Its specificity is not known.

Second-dose intervals of approximately 4 or approximately 12 weeks were pooled. Profiled with immunoSEQ multiplex PCR; TCRdb holds only in-frame clones, not every one. The repertoire holds 150,000 or so clones, 80% to 95% seen once, with 3.6% in the top ten. CDR1 is SGHDT and CDR2 is YYEEEE in the germline V gene. This CDR3 region has 17 residues. V was clipped by 0 bases and J by 2 bases; unmatched bases: 10. This clonotype was obtained from an adult who received the AZD1222 COVID-19 vaccine. V gene TRBV5-6 combines with J gene TRBJ2-7; TRBD1 matches at 8 bases. Material: peripheral blood, obtained 28 days after the second AZD1222 dose. The CDR3 nucleotides read TGTGCCAGCAGCTTGGGGTCGTCCGGGACAGGTCCCTACGAGCAGTACTTC. Translated, it gives CASSLGSSGTGPYEQYF.